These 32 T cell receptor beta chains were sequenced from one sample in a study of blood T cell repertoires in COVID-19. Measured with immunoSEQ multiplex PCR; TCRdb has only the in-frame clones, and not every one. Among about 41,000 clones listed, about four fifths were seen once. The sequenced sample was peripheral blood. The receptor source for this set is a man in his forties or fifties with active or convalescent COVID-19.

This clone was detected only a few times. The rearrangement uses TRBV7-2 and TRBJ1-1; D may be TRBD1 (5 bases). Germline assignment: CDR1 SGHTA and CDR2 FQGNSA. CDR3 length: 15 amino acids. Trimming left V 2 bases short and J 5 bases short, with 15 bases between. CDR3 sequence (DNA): TGTGCCAGCAGCTTAACCCTTAGGGGCAGGACTGAAGCTTTCTTT. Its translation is CASSLTLRGRTEAFF.

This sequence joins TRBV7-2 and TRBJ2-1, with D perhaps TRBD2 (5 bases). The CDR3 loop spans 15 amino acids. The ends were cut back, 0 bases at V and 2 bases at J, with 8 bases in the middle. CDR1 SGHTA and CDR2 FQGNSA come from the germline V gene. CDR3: CASSLAWTPYNEQFF. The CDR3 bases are TGTGCCAGCAGCTTAGCGTGGACTCCCTACAATGAGCAGTTCTTC.

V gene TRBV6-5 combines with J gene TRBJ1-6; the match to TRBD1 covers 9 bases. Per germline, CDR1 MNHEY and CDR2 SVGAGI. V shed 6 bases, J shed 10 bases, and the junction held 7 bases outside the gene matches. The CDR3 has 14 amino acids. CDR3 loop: CASRGGQGRSPLHF. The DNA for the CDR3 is TGTGCCAGCAGGGGGGGACAGGGTCGATCACCCCTCCACTTT.

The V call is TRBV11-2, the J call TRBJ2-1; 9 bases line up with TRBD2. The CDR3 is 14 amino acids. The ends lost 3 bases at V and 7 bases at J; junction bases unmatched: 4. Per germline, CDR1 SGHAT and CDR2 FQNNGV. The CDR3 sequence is CASSFSGSLNEQFF. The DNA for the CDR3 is TGTGCCAGCAGCTTTAGCGGGAGTTTGAATGAGCAGTTCTTC.

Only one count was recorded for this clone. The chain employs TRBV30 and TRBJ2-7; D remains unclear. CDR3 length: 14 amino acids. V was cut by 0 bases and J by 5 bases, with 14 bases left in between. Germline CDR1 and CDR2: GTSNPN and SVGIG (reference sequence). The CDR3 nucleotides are TGTGCCTGGAGTGTAAGATCCTTCGCGCACGAGCAGTACTTC. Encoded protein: CAWSVRSFAHEQYF. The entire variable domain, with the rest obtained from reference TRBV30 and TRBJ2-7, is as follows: SQTIHQWPATLVQPVGSPLSLECTVEGTSNPNLYWYRQAAGRGLQLLFYSVGIGQISSEVPQNLSASRPQDRQFILSSKKLLLSDSGFYLCAWSVRSFAHEQYFGPGTRLTVT.

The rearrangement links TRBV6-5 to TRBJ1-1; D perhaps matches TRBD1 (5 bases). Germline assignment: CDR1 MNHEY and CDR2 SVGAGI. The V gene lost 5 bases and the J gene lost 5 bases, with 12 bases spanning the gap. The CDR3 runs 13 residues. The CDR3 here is CASSPGGGTEAFF. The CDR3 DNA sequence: TGTGCCAGCAGTCCTGGGGGGGGGACTGAAGCTTTCTTT.

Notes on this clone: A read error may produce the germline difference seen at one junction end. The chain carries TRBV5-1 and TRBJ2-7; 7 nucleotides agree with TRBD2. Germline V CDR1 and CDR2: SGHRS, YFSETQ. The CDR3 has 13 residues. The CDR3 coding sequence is TGCGCCAGCAGCTTAGCGAGGGAGGGCGTCTATCATTTC. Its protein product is CASSLAREGVYHF. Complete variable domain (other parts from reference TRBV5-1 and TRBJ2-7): KAGVTQTPRYLIKTRGQQVTLSCSPISGHRSVSWYQQTPGQGLQFLFEYFSETQRNKGNFPGRFSGRQFSNSRSEMNVSTLELGDSALYLCASSLAREGVYHFGPGTRLTVT.

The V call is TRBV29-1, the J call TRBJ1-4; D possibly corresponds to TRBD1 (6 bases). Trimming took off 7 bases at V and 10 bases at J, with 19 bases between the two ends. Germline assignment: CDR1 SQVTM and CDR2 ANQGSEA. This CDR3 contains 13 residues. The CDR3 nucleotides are TGCAGCGCCCTGAGGGGGACGGCAGGAAAACTGTTTTTT. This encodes CSALRGTAGKLFF.

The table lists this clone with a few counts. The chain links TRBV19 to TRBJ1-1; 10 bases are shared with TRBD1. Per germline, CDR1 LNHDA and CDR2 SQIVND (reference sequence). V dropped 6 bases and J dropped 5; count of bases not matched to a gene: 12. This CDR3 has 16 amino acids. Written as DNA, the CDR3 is TGTGCCAGTAGATCCGGGACAGGGGACCTTTGGACTGAAGCTTTCTTT. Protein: CASRSGTGDLWTEAFF.

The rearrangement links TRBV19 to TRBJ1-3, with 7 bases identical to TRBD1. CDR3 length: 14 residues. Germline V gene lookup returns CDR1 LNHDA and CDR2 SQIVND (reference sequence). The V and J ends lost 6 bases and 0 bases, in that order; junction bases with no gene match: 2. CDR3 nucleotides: TGTGCCAGTAGCCCAGGGGGCTCTGGAAACACCATATATTTT. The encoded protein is CASSPGGSGNTIYF.

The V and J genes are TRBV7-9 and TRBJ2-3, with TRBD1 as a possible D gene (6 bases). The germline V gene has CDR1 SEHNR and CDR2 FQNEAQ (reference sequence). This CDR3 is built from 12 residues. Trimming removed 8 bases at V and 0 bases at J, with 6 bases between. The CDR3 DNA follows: TGTGCCAGCGGACAGAGCACAGATACGCAGTATTTT. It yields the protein CASGQSTDTQYF. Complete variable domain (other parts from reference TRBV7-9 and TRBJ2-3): DTGVSQNPRHKITKRGQNVTFRCDPISEHNRLYWYRQTLGQGPEFLTYFQNEAQLEKSRLLSDRFSAERPKGSFSTLEIQRTEQGDSAMYLCASGQSTDTQYFGPGTRLTVL.

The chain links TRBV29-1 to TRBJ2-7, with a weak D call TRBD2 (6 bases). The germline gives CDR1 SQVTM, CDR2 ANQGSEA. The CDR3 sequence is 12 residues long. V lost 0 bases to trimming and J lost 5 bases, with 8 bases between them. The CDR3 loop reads CSVEDGGDEQYF. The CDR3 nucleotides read TGCAGCGTTGAAGACGGAGGGGACGAGCAGTACTTC.

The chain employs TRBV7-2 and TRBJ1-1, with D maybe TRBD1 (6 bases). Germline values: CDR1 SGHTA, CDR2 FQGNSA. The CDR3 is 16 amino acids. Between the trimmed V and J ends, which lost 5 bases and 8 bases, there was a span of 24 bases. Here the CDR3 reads CASSEQPERQRGEAFF. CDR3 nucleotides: TGTGCCAGCAGCGAACAGCCGGAGAGACAAAGGGGGGAAGCTTTCTTT.

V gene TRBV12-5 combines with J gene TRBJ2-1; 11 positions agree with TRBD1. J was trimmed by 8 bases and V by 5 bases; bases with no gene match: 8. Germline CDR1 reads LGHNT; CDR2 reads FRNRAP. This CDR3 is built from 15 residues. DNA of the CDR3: TGTGCTAGTGGTATCGGACAGGGGGCCAGGGATGAGCAGTTCTTC. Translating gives CASGIGQGARDEQFF.

Here the CDR3 reads CASSVGPSVDTQYF. In DNA, the CDR3 is TGTGCCAGCAGCGTAGGGCCTAGCGTCGATACGCAGTATTTT. The chain links TRBV9 to TRBJ2-3, with D maybe TRBD2 (6 bases). CDR3 length: 14 residues. Germline-derived CDR1 and CDR2 are SGDLS and YYNGEE. V was cut by 0 bases and J by 6 bases, with 11 bases left in between.

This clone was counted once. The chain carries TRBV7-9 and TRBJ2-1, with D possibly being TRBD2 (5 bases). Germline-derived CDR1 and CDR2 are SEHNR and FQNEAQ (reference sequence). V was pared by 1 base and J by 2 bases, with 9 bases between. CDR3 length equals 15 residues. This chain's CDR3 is CASSLGTYTYNEQFF. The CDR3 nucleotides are TGTGCCAGCAGCTTAGGGACTTATACCTACAATGAGCAGTTCTTC.

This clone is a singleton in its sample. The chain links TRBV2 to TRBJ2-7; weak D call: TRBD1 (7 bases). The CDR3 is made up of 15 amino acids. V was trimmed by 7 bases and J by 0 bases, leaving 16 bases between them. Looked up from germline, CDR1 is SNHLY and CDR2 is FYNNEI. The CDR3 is CASKLEGTDSYEQYF. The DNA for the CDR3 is TGTGCCAGCAAGTTGGAGGGGACAGACTCCTACGAGCAGTACTTC.

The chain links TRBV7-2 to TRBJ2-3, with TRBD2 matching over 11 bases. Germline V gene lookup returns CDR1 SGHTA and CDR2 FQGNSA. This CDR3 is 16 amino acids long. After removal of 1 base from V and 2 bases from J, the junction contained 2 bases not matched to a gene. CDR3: CASSLGLAGITDTQYF. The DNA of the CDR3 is TGTGCCAGCAGCTTAGGACTAGCGGGAATCACAGATACGCAGTATTTT. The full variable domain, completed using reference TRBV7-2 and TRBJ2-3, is GAGVSQSPSNKVTEKGKDVELRCDPISGHTALYWYRQSLGQGLEFLIYFQGNSAPDKSGLPSDRFSAERTGGSVSTLTIQRTQQEDSAVYLCASSLGLAGITDTQYFGPGTRLTVL.

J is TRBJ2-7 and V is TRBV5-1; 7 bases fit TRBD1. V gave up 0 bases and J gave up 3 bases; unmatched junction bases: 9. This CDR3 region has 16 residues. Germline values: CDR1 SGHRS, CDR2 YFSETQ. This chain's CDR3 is CASSLGSRDSLYEQYF. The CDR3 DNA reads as TGCGCCAGCAGCTTGGGGTCCCGGGACAGCCTCTACGAGCAGTACTTC.

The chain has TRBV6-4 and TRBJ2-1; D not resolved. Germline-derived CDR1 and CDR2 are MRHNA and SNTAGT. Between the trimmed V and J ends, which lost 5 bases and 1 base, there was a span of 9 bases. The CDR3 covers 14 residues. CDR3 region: CASSPSESYNEQFF. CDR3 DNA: TGTGCCAGCAGTCCCAGCGAGTCCTACAATGAGCAGTTCTTC.

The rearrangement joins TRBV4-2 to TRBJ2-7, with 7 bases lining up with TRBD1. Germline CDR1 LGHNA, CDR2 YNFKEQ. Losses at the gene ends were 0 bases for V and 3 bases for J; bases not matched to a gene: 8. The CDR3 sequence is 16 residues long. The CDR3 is CASSQEGGQLSYEQYF. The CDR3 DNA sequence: TGTGCCAGCAGCCAAGAAGGGGGCCAGCTTAGCTACGAGCAGTACTTC.

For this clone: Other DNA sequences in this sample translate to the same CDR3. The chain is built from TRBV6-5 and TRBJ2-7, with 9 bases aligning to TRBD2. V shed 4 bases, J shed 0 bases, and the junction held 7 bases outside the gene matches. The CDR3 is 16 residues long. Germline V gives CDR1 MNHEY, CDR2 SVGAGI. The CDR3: CASSSLSGRSSYEQYF. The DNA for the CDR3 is TGTGCCAGCAGTTCCTTAAGCGGGAGGAGCTCCTACGAGCAGTACTTC.

CDR3 nucleotide sequence: TGTGCCAGCAGCCCCATCGATCGGAACTATGGCTACACCTTC. Encoded protein: CASSPIDRNYGYTF. The V gene is TRBV14, the J gene TRBJ1-2; D gene unclear. Germline assignment: CDR1 SGHDN and CDR2 FVKESK. Trimming took off 4 bases at V and 2 bases at J, with 11 bases between the two ends. The CDR3 loop spans 14 amino acids.

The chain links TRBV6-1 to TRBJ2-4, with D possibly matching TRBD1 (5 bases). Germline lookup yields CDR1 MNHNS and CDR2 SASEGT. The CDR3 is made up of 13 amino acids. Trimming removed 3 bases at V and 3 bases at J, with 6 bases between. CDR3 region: CASSEGHKNIQYF. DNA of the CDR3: TGTGCCAGCAGTGAGGGGCACAAAAACATTCAGTACTTC.

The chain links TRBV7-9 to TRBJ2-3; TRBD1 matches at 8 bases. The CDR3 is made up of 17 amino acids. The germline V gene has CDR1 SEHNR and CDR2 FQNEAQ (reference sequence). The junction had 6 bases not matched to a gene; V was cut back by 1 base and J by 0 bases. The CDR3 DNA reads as TGTGCCAGCAGCTTAGGCACCGGGACAGGTAGCACAGATACGCAGTATTTT. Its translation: CASSLGTGTGSTDTQYF.

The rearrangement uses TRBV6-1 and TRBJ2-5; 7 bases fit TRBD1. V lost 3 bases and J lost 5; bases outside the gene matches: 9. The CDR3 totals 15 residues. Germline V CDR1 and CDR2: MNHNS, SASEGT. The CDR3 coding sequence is TGTGCCAGCAGTGATCCCAGGGGGTCGGGGGAGACCCAGTACTTC. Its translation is CASSDPRGSGETQYF.

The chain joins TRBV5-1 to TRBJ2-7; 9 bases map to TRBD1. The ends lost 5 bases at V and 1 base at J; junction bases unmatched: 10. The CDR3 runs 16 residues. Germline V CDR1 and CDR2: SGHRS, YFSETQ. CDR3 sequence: CASSSPRTGASYEQYF. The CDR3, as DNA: TGCGCCAGCAGTTCCCCCCGGACAGGGGCGTCCTACGAGCAGTACTTC.

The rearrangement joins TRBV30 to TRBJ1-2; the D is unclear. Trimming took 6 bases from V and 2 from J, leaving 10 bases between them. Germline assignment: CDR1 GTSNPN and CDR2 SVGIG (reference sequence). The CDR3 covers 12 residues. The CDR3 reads CACEDGNYGYTF. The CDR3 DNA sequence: TGTGCCTGCGAAGACGGGAACTATGGCTACACCTTC.

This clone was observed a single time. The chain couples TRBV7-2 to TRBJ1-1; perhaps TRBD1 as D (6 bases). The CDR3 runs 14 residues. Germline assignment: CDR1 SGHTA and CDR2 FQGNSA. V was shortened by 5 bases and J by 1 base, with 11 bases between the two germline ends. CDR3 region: CASSTGHPNTEAFF. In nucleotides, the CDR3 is TGTGCCAGCAGCACGGGACACCCGAACACTGAAGCTTTCTTT.

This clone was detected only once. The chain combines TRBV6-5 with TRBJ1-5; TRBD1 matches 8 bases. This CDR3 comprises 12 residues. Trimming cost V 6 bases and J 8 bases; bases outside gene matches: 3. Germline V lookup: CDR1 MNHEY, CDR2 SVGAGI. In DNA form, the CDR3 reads TGTGCCAGCAGACAGGGGGACGAGCCCCAGCATTTT. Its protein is CASRQGDEPQHF.

The CDR3 here is CASSETGEADTQYF. CDR3 nucleotide sequence: TGTGCCAGCAGTGAGACAGGAGAAGCAGATACGCAGTATTTT. The gene calls are TRBV6-4 and TRBJ2-3, with TRBD1 as a possible D gene (6 bases). V shed 3 bases and J shed 4 bases, with 11 bases lying between them. CDR1 and CDR2 from the germline V gene are MRHNA and SNTAGT. The CDR3 sequence is 14 residues long.

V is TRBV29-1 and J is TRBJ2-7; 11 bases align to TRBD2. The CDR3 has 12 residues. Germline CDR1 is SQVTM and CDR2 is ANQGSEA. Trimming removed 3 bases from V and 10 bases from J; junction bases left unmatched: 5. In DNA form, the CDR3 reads TGCAGCGTTGAGCTAGCGGGAGGTTATCAGTACTTC. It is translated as CSVELAGGYQYF.